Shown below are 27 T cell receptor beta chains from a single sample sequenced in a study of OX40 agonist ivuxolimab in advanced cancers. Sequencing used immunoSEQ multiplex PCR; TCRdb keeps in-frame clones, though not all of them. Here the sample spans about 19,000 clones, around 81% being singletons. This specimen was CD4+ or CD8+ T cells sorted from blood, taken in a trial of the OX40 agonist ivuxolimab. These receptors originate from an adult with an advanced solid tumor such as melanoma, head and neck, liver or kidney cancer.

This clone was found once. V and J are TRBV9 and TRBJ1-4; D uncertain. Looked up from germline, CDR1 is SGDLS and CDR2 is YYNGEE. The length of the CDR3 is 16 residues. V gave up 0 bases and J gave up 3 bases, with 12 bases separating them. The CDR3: CASSVGSGKANEKLFF. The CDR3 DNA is TGTGCCAGCAGCGTAGGTTCGGGGAAGGCTAATGAAAAACTGTTTTTT.

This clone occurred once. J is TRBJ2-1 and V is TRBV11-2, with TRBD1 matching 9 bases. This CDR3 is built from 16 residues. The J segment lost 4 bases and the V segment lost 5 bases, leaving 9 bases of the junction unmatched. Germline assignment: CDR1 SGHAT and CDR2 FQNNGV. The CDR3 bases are TGTGCCAGCAGCCTGAGCAGTGGGACAGGGTACAATGAGCAGTTCTTC. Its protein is CASSLSSGTGYNEQFF.

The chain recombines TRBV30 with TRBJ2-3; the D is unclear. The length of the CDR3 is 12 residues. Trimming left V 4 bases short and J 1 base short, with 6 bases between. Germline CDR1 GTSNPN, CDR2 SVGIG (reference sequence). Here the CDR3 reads CAWTRGTDTQYF. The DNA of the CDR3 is TGTGCCTGGACTAGGGGCACAGATACGCAGTATTTT.

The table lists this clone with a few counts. DNA of the CDR3: TGTGCCAGCAGCTTAACTGGACCTCCAACCTACAATGAGCAGTTCTTC. Translating it yields CASSLTGPPTYNEQFF. This rearrangement joins TRBV7-3 to TRBJ2-1; no reliable D call. The germline V gene encodes CDR1 SGHTA and CDR2 FQGTGA. V was trimmed by 0 bases and J by 2 bases, leaving 11 bases between them. The CDR3 has 16 residues.

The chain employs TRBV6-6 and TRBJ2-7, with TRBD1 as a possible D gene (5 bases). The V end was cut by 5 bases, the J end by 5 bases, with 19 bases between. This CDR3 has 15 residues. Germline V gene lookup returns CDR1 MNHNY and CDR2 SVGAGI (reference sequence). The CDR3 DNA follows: TGTGCCAGCAGTCCCCGGTGGGGCCAAGGTAACGAGCAGTACTTC. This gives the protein CASSPRWGQGNEQYF.

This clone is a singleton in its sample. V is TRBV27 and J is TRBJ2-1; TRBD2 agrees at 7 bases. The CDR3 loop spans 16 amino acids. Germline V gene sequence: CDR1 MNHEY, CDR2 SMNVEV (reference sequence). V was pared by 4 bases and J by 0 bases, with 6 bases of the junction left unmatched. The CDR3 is CASSYRGDSSYNEQFF. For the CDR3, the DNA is TGTGCCAGCAGTTACCGGGGGGATAGCTCCTACAATGAGCAGTTCTTC.

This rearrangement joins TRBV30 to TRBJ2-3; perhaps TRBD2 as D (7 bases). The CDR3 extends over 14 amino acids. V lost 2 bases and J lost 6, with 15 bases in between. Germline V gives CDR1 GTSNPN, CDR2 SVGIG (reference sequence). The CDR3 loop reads CAWSMGRGGDTQYF. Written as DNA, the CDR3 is TGTGCCTGGAGTATGGGCAGGGGAGGGGATACGCAGTATTTT.

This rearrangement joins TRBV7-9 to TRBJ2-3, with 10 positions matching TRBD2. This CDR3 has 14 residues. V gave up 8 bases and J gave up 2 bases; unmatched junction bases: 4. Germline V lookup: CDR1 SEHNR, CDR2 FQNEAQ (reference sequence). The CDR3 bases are TGTGCCAGCCTACTAGCGGGGATCACAGATACGCAGTATTTT. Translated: CASLLAGITDTQYF.

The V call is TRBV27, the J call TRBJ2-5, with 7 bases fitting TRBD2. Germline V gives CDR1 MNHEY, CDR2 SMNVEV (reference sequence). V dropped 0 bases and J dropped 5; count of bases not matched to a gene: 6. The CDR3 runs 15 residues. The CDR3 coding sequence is TGTGCCAGCAGTTTATCGGGAGGGCCTTGGGAGACCCAGTACTTC. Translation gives CASSLSGGPWETQYF.

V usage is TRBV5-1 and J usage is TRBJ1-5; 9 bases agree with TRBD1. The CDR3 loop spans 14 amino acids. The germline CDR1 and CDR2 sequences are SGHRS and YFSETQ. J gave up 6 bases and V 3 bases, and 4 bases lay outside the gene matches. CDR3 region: CASSSGQGGQPQHF. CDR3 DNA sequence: TGCGCCAGCAGCTCGGGACAGGGAGGTCAGCCCCAGCATTTT.

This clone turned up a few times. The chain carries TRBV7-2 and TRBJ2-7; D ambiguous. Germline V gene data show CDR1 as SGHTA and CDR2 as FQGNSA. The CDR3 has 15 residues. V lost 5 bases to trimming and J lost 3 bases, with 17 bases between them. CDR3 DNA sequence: TGTGCCAGCAGCCCCGAGGTGAGCAAACACTACGAGCAGTACTTC. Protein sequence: CASSPEVSKHYEQYF. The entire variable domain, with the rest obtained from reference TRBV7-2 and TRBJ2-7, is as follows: GAGVSQSPSNKVTEKGKDVELRCDPISGHTALYWYRQSLGQGLEFLIYFQGNSAPDKSGLPSDRFSAERTGGSVSTLTIQRTQQEDSAVYLCASSPEVSKHYEQYFGPGTRLTVT.

The CDR3 DNA sequence: TGTGCCTGGAGGGACCAGGGGATGGGTTCACCCCTCCACTTT. Protein sequence: CAWRDQGMGSPLHF. The genes are TRBV30 and TRBJ1-6, with a possible D match to TRBD1 (6 bases). The germline V gene has CDR1 GTSNPN and CDR2 SVGIG (reference sequence). The V and J ends lost 3 bases and 9 bases respectively, with 15 bases between them. This CDR3 contains 14 residues.

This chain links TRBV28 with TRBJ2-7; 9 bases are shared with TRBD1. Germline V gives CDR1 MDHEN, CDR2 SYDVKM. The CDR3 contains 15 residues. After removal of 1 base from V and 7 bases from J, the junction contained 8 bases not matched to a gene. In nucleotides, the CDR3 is TGTGCCAGCAGTTTATTGGGGACAGGGTTGCGAGAGCAGTACTTC. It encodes CASSLLGTGLREQYF.

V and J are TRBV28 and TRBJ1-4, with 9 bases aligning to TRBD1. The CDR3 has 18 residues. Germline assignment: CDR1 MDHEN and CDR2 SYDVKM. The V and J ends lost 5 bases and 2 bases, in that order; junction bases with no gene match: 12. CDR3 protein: CASSLLIGQGTTNEKLFF. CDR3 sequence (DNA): TGTGCCAGCAGTCTACTGATTGGACAGGGGACGACTAATGAAAAACTGTTTTTT. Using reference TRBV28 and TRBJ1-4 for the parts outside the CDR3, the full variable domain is DVKVTQSSRYLVKRTGEKVFLECVQDMDHENMFWYRQDPGLGLRLIYFSYDVKMKEKGDIPEGYSVSREKKERFSLILESASTNQTSMYLCASSLLIGQGTTNEKLFFGSGTQLSVL.

The CDR3 DNA reads TGTGCCAGCACTAATAGCGGGAGAGCGCTAGGTACGCAGTATTTT. Protein product: CASTNSGRALGTQYF. The rearrangement uses TRBV25-1 and TRBJ2-3, with 9 bases fitting TRBD2. This CDR3 contains 15 residues. V trimming: 7 bases; J trimming: 8 bases; junction bases outside the gene matches: 13. Germline V lookup: CDR1 MGHDK, CDR2 SYGVNS.

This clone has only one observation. The CDR3 protein is CASSLSGSYEQYF. The CDR3, as DNA: TGTGCCAGCAGCCTTAGCGGGAGCTACGAGCAGTACTTC. The chain carries TRBV7-2 and TRBJ2-7; 9 positions match TRBD2. The CDR3 has 13 residues. V trimming: 5 bases; J trimming: 3 bases; junction bases outside the gene matches: 2. Germline V gives CDR1 SGHTA, CDR2 FQGNSA.

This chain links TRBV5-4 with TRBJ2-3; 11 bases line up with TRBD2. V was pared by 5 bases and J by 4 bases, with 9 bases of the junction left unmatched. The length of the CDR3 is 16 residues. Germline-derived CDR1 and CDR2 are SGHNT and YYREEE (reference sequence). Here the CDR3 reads CASRRLAGTGADTQYF. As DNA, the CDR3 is TGTGCCAGCAGGCGACTAGCGGGGACGGGGGCAGATACGCAGTATTTT.

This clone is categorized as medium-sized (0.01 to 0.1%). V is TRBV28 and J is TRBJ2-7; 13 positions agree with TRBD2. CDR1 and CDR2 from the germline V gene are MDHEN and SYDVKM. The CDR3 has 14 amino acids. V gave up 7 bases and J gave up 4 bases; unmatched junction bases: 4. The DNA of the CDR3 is TGTGCCAGCACCCTGACTAGCGGGAGGTACGAGCAGTACTTC. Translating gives CASTLTSGRYEQYF. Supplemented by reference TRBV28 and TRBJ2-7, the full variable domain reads DVKVTQSSRYLVKRTGEKVFLECVQDMDHENMFWYRQDPGLGLRLIYFSYDVKMKEKGDIPEGYSVSREKKERFSLILESASTNQTSMYLCASTLTSGRYEQYFGPGTRLTVT.

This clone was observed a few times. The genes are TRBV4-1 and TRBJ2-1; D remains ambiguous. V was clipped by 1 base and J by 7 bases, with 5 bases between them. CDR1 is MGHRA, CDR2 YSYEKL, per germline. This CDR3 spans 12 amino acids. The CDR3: CASSQAPNEQFF. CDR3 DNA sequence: TGCGCCAGCAGCCAAGCACCTAATGAGCAGTTCTTC.

This CDR3 is CASSSDGRWRHEQYF. Written as DNA, the CDR3 is TGTGCCAGCAGTTCAGACGGGCGGTGGCGCCACGAGCAGTACTTC. The chain couples TRBV28 to TRBJ2-7; D remains unclear. CDR1 is MDHEN and CDR2 is SYDVKM in the germline V gene. V lost 4 bases and J lost 5, with 18 bases in between. This CDR3 comprises 15 residues. Looking up the rest from reference TRBV28 and TRBJ2-7 gives the full variable domain: DVKVTQSSRYLVKRTGEKVFLECVQDMDHENMFWYRQDPGLGLRLIYFSYDVKMKEKGDIPEGYSVSREKKERFSLILESASTNQTSMYLCASSSDGRWRHEQYFGPGTRLTVT.

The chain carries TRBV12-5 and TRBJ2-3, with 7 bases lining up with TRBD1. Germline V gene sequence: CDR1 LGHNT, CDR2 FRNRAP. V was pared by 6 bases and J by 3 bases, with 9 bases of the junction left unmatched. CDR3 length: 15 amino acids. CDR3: CASGSGQLGTDTQYF. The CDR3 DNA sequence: TGTGCTAGTGGCTCGGGACAGTTGGGGACAGATACGCAGTATTTT.

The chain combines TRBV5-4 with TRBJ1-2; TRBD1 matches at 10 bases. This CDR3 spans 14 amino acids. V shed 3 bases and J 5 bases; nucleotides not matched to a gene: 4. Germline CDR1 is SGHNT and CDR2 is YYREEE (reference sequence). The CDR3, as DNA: TGTGCCAGCAGCTCCGGGACAGGGGTATATGGCTACACCTTC. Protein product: CASSSGTGVYGYTF.

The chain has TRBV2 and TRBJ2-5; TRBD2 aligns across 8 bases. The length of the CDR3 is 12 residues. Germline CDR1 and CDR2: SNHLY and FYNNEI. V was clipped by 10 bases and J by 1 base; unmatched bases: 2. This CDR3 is CATGTSQETQYF. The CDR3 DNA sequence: TGTGCCACCGGGACTAGCCAAGAGACCCAGTACTTC.

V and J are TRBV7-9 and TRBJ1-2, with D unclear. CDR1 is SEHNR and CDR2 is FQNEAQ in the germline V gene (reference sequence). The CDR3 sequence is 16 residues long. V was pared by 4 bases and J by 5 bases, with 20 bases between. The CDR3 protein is CASSSIPEERRYGYTF. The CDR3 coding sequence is TGTGCCAGCAGCTCAATTCCGGAGGAGCGGCGATATGGCTACACCTTC.

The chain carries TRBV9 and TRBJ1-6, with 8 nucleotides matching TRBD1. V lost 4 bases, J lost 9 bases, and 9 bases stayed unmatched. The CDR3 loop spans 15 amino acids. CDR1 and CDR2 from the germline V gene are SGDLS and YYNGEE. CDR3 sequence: CASSTGTGSRSPLHF. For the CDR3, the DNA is TGTGCCAGCAGCACGGGGACAGGATCTCGTTCACCCCTCCACTTT.

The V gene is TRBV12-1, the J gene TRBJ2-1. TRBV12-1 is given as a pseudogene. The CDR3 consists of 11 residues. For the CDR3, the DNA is TGTGCCAGCGGATCCTACAATGAGCAGTTCTTC. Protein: CASGSYNEQFF.

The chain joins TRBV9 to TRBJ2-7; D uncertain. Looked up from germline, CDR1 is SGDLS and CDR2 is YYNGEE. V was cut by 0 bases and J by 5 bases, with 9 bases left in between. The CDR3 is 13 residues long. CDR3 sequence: CASSVGPLNEQYF. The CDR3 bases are TGTGCCAGCAGCGTAGGGCCCCTCAACGAGCAGTACTTC.